This T cell receptor beta chain is drawn from a study of Graves' ophthalmopathy and Graves' hyperthyroidism (dated by TCRdb to 2016 to 2019). Regarding the complete study: Peripheral blood was collected before any treatment was given, at the time of initial diagnosis. An independent validation cohort was composed of 18 hyperthyroidism patients and some 16 patients who later progressed from hyperthyroidism to ophthalmopathy. In total, approximately 130 blood samples were TCR-sequenced: 40 to 45 ophthalmopathy, 80 or so hyperthyroidism and some 17 hyperthyroidism-to-ophthalmopathy patients. In roughly 6 hyperthyroidism patients, the T-cell repertoire of thyroid tissue was compared with the T-cell repertoire of blood. To explore V-J signatures distinguishing ophthalmopathy from hyperthyroidism, a discovery set of around 100 patients (about 44 ophthalmopathy, some 55 stable hyperthyroidism) was enrolled. The study used signatures of the TCR beta repertoire to tell Graves' ophthalmopathy apart from Graves' hyperthyroidism and to predict which patients would progress to ophthalmopathy. Following sampling, methimazole starting at 30 mg daily was administered to hyperthyroidism patients, and high-dose intravenous methylprednisolone was administered to ophthalmopathy patients.

This clonotype was seen many times. Its binding antigen is unknown. No base qualities exist here, and no much larger clone lies one base off it. Patients with ophthalmopathy had moderately to severely active disease, with a Clinical Activity Score of 3 or more, a NOSPECS grade of 4 or more, and a disease duration of less than 3 months. Patients with other autoimmune diseases, uncontrolled infections, pregnancy or lactation were excluded from the study. Clinical symptoms, serum thyroxine, TRAb, thyroid ultrasound and orbital computed tomography formed the basis of the diagnosis. Ficoll-Paque density gradient centrifugation was used to isolate PBMCs from 8 to 10 ml of fresh peripheral blood. Trizol reagent was used to extract the total RNA, and its quality was then checked on an Agilent 2100 Bioanalyzer. For repertoire sequencing, the TCR beta CDR3 regions were amplified from RNA transcripts. The first round of RT-PCR was done with HTBI primers and the Qiagen OneStep RT-PCR kit, and was followed by a second round of multiplex PCR, then size selection and purification. Libraries were sequenced paired-end with 100 bp reads on an Illumina HiSeq2000. Per the original workflow: SOAPnuke was used to process the reads, removing any read that contained adapters or uncalled bases, had a mean Phred below 15, or lacked an exact match to the constant primer or identifier. High-quality paired reads were merged with COPE v1.2.5. Each unique nucleotide sequence was treated as a clonotype, and MiTCR v1.1 was used to align the clonotypes to the IMGT TRB V, D and J references. The analysis was limited to V-J combinations with a frequency above 0.0001, which together covered 99.2% of repertoires. A TCR clonal expansion and chaos score per V-J combination was defined as the ratio of F50 clonal expansion to chaos observed in the TCRdist matrix. Features were reduced by Welch's t-statistics and random forest to approximately 13 V-J combinations, which fed a naive Bayes classifier. The similarity between thyroid and blood repertoires was quantified using the Morisita-Horn index. The public reads were reprocessed in TCRdb via fastp at Q25 and MiXCR, keeping in-frame beta chains. Each record represents a unique CDR3 protein, reported with the most common genes and DNA among its rows. The V and J calls here are based on TCRdb, not the publication. This sample lists some 750,000 distinct CDR3 sequences; around 40% were detected once. The biggest ten clones account for 44% of the sample.

What the work shows at the level of the full study, not this receptor alone: Sample size was not statistically predetermined, and group allocation was not concealed from the investigators. In validation, the model predicted ophthalmopathy progression with nearly 71% sensitivity and approximately 75% specificity; roughly 12 predicted patients were CT-confirmed with GO in a median of about 7.1 months. Most expanded thyroid clonotypes with frequency above 0.001 were also detected in blood, suggesting blood repertoires may reflect the thyroid immune response. In cross-validation, the 13-signature model distinguished ophthalmopathy from stable hyperthyroidism with approximately 88% sensitivity and nearly 82% specificity, and in the test set the corresponding values were approximately 80% and 68%.

Deletion took 2 bases off V and 7 bases off J, with a span of 6 bases between the germline ends. CDR1 and CDR2 are drawn from the germline V gene: SNHLY, FYNNEI. From cysteine to phenylalanine, the CDR3 is 12 amino acids long. CDR3 DNA is the only sequence kept; it has 36 bases, read in frame from the first base. The sequencing sample was made of peripheral blood. The rearranged chain carries TRBV2 and TRBJ1-5; there is no confident call for the D gene. The sequence derives from an adult man with Graves' ophthalmopathy. This receptor carries the CDR3 CASSESLQPQHF. The DNA sequence follows: TGTGCCAGCAGTGAAAGCCTCCAGCCCCAGCATTTT.